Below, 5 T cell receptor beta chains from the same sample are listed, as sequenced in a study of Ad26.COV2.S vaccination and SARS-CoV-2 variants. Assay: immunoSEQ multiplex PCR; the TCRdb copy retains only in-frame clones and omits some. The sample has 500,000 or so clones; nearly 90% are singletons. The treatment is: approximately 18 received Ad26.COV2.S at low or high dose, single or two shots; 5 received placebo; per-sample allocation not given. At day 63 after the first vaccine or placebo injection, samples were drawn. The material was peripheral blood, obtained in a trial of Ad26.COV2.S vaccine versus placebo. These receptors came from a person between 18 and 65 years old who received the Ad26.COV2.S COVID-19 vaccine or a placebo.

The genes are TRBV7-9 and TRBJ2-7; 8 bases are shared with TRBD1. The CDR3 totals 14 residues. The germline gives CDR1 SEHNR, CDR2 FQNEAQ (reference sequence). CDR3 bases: TGTGCCAGCAGCCTAGCAGGGGGCTGGGACGAGCAGTACGTC. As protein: CASSLAGGWDEQYV.

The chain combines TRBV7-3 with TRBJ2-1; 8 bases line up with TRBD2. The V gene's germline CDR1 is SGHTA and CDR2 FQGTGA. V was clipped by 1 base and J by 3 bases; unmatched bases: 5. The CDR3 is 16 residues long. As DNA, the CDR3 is TGTGCCAGCAGCTTAATGGCGGGGGGTATCTACAATGAGCAGTTCTTC. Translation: CASSLMAGGIYNEQFF.

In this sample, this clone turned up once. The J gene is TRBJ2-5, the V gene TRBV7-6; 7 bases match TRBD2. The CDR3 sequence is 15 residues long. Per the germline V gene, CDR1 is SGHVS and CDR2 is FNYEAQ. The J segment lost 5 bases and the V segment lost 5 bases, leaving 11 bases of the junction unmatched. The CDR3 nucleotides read TGTGCCAGCAGCCCAGATAGGACTAGGCTGGAGACCCAGTACTTC. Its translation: CASSPDRTRLETQYF.

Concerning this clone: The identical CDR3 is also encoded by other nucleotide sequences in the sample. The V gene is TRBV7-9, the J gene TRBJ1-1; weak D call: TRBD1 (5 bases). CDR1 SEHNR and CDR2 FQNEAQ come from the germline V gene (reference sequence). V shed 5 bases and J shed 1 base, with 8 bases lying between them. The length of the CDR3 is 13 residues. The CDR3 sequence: CASSVGQNTEAFF. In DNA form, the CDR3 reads TGTGCCAGCAGCGTCGGACAGAACACTGAAGCTTTCTTT.

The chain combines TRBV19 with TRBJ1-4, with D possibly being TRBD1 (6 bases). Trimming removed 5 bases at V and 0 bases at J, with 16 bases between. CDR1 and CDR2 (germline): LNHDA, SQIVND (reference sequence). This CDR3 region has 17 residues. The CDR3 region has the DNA TGTGCCAGTAGTCCTCGTGGGGGCGGATCAACTAATGAAAAACTGTTTTTT. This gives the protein CASSPRGGGSTNEKLFF.